This is a list of T cell receptor beta chains from one sample in a study of T-cell memory formation after mild COVID-19. TCRdb fed the 5' RACE reads into MiXCR, producing one record per CDR3 protein. The table records around 390,000 distinct CDR3 sequences, about 17% of them present only once. The sequenced sample was PBMCs or a T cell subset sorted from them (not recorded which). The receptors originated from a man aged 18 to 29 who had mild COVID-19 (a few samples of this study predate the infection). Cell type and time point are not known. Each CDR3 is given with its conserved first and last residue. D genes are given only for firm matches. Size is stated for part of the rows, as once, few or many counts, or as a class when the clone is expanded.

>TRBV7-2|few|TRBJ1-1|.
CASSLRGDDTEAFF
TGTGCCAGCAGCTTACGGGGGGACGACACTGAAGCTTTCTTT
>TRBV7-6|many|TRBJ1-6|.
CASSLGTANSPLHF
TGTGCCAGCAGCTTAGGGACAGCGAATTCACCCCTCCACTTT
>TRBV5-1|few|TRBJ1-2|.
CASSGPGGDYGYTF
TGCGCCAGCAGCGGCCCTGGGGGGGACTATGGCTACACCTTC
>TRBV7-2|.|TRBJ2-3|.
CASRGFADTQYF
TGTGCCAGCCGGGGGTTTGCCGATACGCAGTATTTT
>TRBV4-1|.|TRBJ1-1|TRBD1
CASSQDGTGGDTEAFF
TGCGCCAGCAGCCAAGATGGTACAGGGGGGGACACTGAAGCTTTCTTT
>TRBV4-1|few|TRBJ2-7|TRBD2
CASSHERGAYEQYF
TGCGCCAGCAGCCACGAGCGGGGGGCCTACGAGCAGTACTTC
>TRBV20-1|few|TRBJ2-3|.
CSGPSGDTQYF
TGCAGTGGCCCTTCAGGAGATACGCAGTATTTT
>TRBV20-1|.|TRBJ1-5|TRBD1
CSAKDREYPPQHF
TGCAGTGCTAAGGACAGGGAATACCCGCCCCAGCATTTT
>TRBV5-1|.|TRBJ2-2|TRBD1
CASSITGAGTGELFF
TGCGCCAGCAGCATTACAGGGGCGGGCACCGGGGAGCTGTTTTTT
>TRBV7-9|many|TRBJ1-1|.
CASSPPGEVAFF
TGTGCCAGCAGCCCACCCGGGGAGGTCGCTTTCTTT
>TRBV7-3|.|TRBJ2-1|.
CASSPSGGADAGGDEQFF
TGTGCCAGCAGTCCCTCTGGGGGGGCGGACGCGGGCGGAGATGAGCAGTTCTTC
>TRBV10-3|.|TRBJ1-3|.
CAISVGGLNTIYF
TGTGCCATCAGTGTCGGGGGTTTAAACACCATATATTTT
>TRBV7-9|once|TRBJ2-1|.
CASSLQNNEQFF
TGTGCCAGCAGCCTACAAAACAATGAGCAGTTCTTC